This T cell receptor (beta chain) was captured by sequencing in a study of early T cells in non-severe SARS-CoV-2 infection. Study in general: Investigators sequenced bulk RNA drawn from unsorted whole blood, and chains remained unpaired. General study points: There was a bias toward anti-spike CD8 responses in VDJdb matching, which missed private and CD4 specificities.

This clonotype has more than one count but fewer than ten. The antigen is undetermined. The CDR3 has 14 residues. The V and J ends lost 6 bases and 4 bases respectively, with 13 bases between them. Per the germline V gene, CDR1 is LNHDA and CDR2 is SQIVND (reference sequence). Each single cDNA molecule received a unique molecular identifier. TCRdb used MiXCR to reprocess the 5' RACE reads, holding one entry per CDR3 protein. The sample shows more than 50,000 distinct CDR3 sequences, about 9.3% of them seen only once. V gene TRBV19 combines with J gene TRBJ1-3; D may be TRBD1 (6 bases). Input material: whole blood. This clonotype originated in an adult who was a healthcare worker with PCR-confirmed SARS-CoV-2 infection or an uninfected control (not recorded which). The CDR3 DNA reads TGTGCCAGTAGCGGCAGGGGACCCGGAAACACCATATATTTT. This sequence encodes CASSGRGPGNTIYF.